These 28 T cell receptor beta chains originate from one sample sequenced in a study of blood T cell repertoires in COVID-19 (dated by TCRdb to 2018 to 2020). The method was the immunoSEQ multiplex PCR assay. In its TCRdb copy, this immuneACCESS table keeps in-frame sequences only and misses some clones. Where compared with another copy, unresolved V genes explain less than half of these, and the others have no known cause. The sample contains over 120,000 clones, roughly four fifths of them found a single time. Approximately 8.4% of the sample is held by the ten biggest clonotypes. The specimen was PBMCs or T cells enriched from blood (not recorded which). The source of these receptors is a man aged 50-60 years who had recovered from COVID-19.

CDR3: CASSLFLIGTSGTEAFF. The CDR3 DNA is TGTGCCAGCTCACTCTTCCTCATCGGGACCAGCGGGACTGAAGCTTTCTTT. The chain is built from TRBV18 and TRBJ1-1, with a weak D call TRBD1 (5 bases). The CDR3 contains 17 residues. Germline V lookup: CDR1 KGHSH, CDR2 LQKENI. Trimming pared 4 bases from V and 5 bases from J, leaving 23 bases between.

The chain combines TRBV12-5 with TRBJ1-1; D remains unclear. CDR3 size: 13 residues. Per germline, CDR1 LGHNT and CDR2 FRNRAP. Trimming removed 1 base from V and 4 bases from J, with 7 bases in between. For the CDR3, the DNA is TGTGCTAGTGGTTTGGACCGGTCCACTGAAGCTTTCTTT. The encoded protein is CASGLDRSTEAFF. Together with reference TRBV12-5 and TRBJ1-1, the CDR3 gives the full variable domain: DARVTQTPRHKVTEMGQEVTMRCQPILGHNTVFWYRQTMMQGLELLAYFRNRAPLDDSGMPKDRFSAEMPDATLATLKIQPSEPRDSAVYFCASGLDRSTEAFFGQGTRLTVV.

This chain links TRBV6-2 or TRBV6-3 with TRBJ2-1, with 15 bases lining up with TRBD2. This CDR3 has 22 amino acids. The junction had 21 bases not matched to a gene; V was cut back by 6 bases and J by 3 bases. Germline lookup yields CDR1 MNHEY and CDR2 SVGEGT. CDR3 protein: CASSPGTGGLAGGPGLYNEQFF. For the CDR3, the DNA is TGTGCCAGCAGCCCAGGGACAGGAGGACTAGCGGGGGGGCCGGGGCTCTACAATGAGCAGTTCTTC.

This sequence joins TRBV5-1 and TRBJ2-3; D perhaps matches TRBD1 (5 bases). The CDR3 runs to 14 residues. The germline CDR1 and CDR2 sequences are SGHRS and YFSETQ. Between the trimmed V and J ends, which lost 6 bases and 1 base, there was a span of 12 bases. CDR3 in DNA: TGCGCCAGCAAAAGGATGGGGCGCACAGATACGCAGTATTTT. It translates to CASKRMGRTDTQYF. Looking up the rest from reference TRBV5-1 and TRBJ2-3 gives the full variable domain: KAGVTQTPRYLIKTRGQQVTLSCSPISGHRSVSWYQQTPGQGLQFLFEYFSETQRNKGNFPGRFSGRQFSNSRSEMNVSTLELGDSALYLCASKRMGRTDTQYFGPGTRLTVL.

This clone came up a few times. The CDR3 nucleotides are TGTGCCTGGAGTGTAAGGGACAGGGGGCCAGGAAACACCATATATTTT. Amino acid sequence: CAWSVRDRGPGNTIYF. The chain couples TRBV30 to TRBJ1-3, with 12 bases fitting TRBD1. The germline V gene encodes CDR1 GTSNPN and CDR2 SVGIG (reference sequence). V was pared by 0 bases and J by 4 bases, with 4 bases of the junction left unmatched. CDR3 size: 16 residues.

The genes are TRBV6-6 and TRBJ2-5; TRBD1 is a possible D gene (6 bases). The CDR3 spans 13 residues. The V gene lost 5 bases and the J gene lost 6 bases, with 13 bases spanning the gap. Germline CDR1 is MNHNY and CDR2 is SVGAGI (reference sequence). The CDR3 sequence is CASSDPGVQTQYF. CDR3 DNA: TGTGCCAGCAGTGACCCAGGGGTGCAGACCCAGTACTTC.

The chain carries TRBV5-1 and TRBJ2-7; TRBD1 matches at 10 bases. Per germline, CDR1 SGHRS and CDR2 YFSETQ. The CDR3 loop spans 15 amino acids. V lost 3 bases and J lost 3; bases outside the gene matches: 6. The CDR3 DNA is TGCGCCAGCAGCTCCGGGACAGGGGTCCTCTACGAGCAGTACTTC. Its translation: CASSSGTGVLYEQYF.

This clone showed up just a few times. The chain employs TRBV6-6 and TRBJ2-2; 8 nucleotides align to TRBD1. Per the germline V gene, CDR1 is MNHNY and CDR2 is SVGAGI (reference sequence). V lost 7 bases to trimming and J lost 6 bases; unmatched junction nucleotides: 7. The CDR3 covers 14 residues. CDR3: CASKPGQDSGELFF. CDR3 bases: TGTGCCAGCAAGCCGGGACAGGATTCCGGGGAGCTGTTTTTT.

The chain is built from TRBV10-2 and TRBJ1-4, with a tentative D call TRBD1 (6 bases). V was shortened by 2 bases and J by 10 bases, with 11 bases between the two germline ends. This CDR3 is built from 13 residues. Germline lookup yields CDR1 WSHSY and CDR2 SAAADI. CDR3 protein: CASSEAGGRKLFF. CDR3 in DNA: TGCGCCAGCAGTGAGGCGGGGGGCCGAAAACTGTTTTTT.

The CDR3 here is CASSEWFAAGGTGNTIYF. As DNA, the CDR3 is TGTGCCAGCAGTGAATGGTTTGCAGCAGGGGGCACTGGAAACACCATATATTTT. The genes are TRBV25-1 and TRBJ1-3; TRBD1 matches 8 bases. The V and J ends lost 1 base and 2 bases, in that order; junction bases with no gene match: 10. Germline lookup yields CDR1 MGHDK and CDR2 SYGVNS. There are 18 residues in the CDR3. Complete variable domain (other parts from reference TRBV25-1 and TRBJ1-3): EADIYQTPRYLVIGTGKKITLECSQTMGHDKMYWYQQDPGMELHLIHYSYGVNSTEKGDLSSESTVSRIRTEHFPLTLESARPSHTSQYLCASSEWFAAGGTGNTIYFGEGSWLTVV.

This chain joins TRBV7-9 and TRBJ2-1; 9 bases map to TRBD2. Germline CDR1 is SEHNR and CDR2 is FQNEAQ (reference sequence). V was pared by 2 bases and J by 5 bases, with 13 bases of the junction left unmatched. The CDR3 runs to 18 residues. The CDR3: CASSLLGGGAAYDNEQFF. In DNA form, the CDR3 reads TGTGCCAGCAGCTTACTAGGCGGGGGGGCGGCTTATGACAATGAGCAGTTCTTC.

This clone came up once. The chain employs TRBV5-1 and TRBJ2-7, with TRBD1 as a possible D gene (7 bases). CDR3 length equals 14 residues. Germline V gives CDR1 SGHRS, CDR2 YFSETQ. Trimming removed 5 bases from V and 4 bases from J, with 16 bases in between. The CDR3 DNA is TGCGCCAGCAGGGACCCCAGGGGGGATTACGAGCAGTACTTC. Translating it yields CASRDPRGDYEQYF.

The chain carries TRBV7-2 and TRBJ2-5, with 12 positions matching TRBD2. Germline CDR1 reads SGHTA; CDR2 reads FQGNSA. The CDR3 covers 18 residues. V lost 1 base to trimming and J lost 5 bases; unmatched junction nucleotides: 11. CDR3 loop: CASSLGASGGAFRETQYF. The CDR3 nucleotides are TGTGCCAGCAGCTTAGGGGCTAGCGGGGGGGCTTTTAGGGAGACCCAGTACTTC. The variable domain in full, with the rest retrieved from reference TRBV7-2 and TRBJ2-5, is GAGVSQSPSNKVTEKGKDVELRCDPISGHTALYWYRQSLGQGLEFLIYFQGNSAPDKSGLPSDRFSAERTGGSVSTLTIQRTQQEDSAVYLCASSLGASGGAFRETQYFGPGTRLLVL.

This clone was detected only a few times. The V gene is TRBV11-3, the J gene TRBJ2-3; a weak D match, TRBD2 (5 bases). The CDR3 runs 17 residues. V lost 0 bases and J lost 4, with 17 bases in between. Germline V gives CDR1 SGHNT, CDR2 YENEEA. The DNA of the CDR3 is TGTGCCAGCAGCTTAGATCAGAGCGGCTCGGGCCCAGATACGCAGTATTTT. As protein: CASSLDQSGSGPDTQYF.

The chain carries TRBV30 and TRBJ2-3; tentative D call: TRBD2 (6 bases). This CDR3 spans 15 amino acids. The germline V and J ends were trimmed by 2 bases and 8 bases, with 20 bases remaining between them. CDR1 GTSNPN and CDR2 SVGIG come from the germline V gene (reference sequence). The CDR3 loop reads CAWSSLGTAGGTQYF. CDR3 bases: TGTGCCTGGAGTTCTCTAGGGACCGCCGGGGGTACGCAGTATTTT. Drawing the rest from reference TRBV30 and TRBJ2-3, the complete variable domain is SQTIHQWPATLVQPVGSPLSLECTVEGTSNPNLYWYRQAAGRGLQLLFYSVGIGQISSEVPQNLSASRPQDRQFILSSKKLLLSDSGFYLCAWSSLGTAGGTQYFGPGTRLTVL.

J is TRBJ2-5 and V is TRBV6-5, with D perhaps matching TRBD1 (6 bases). Looked up from germline, CDR1 is MNHEY and CDR2 is SVGAGI. Trimming removed 0 bases from V and 1 base from J, with 6 bases in between. This CDR3 is built from 14 residues. This CDR3 is CASSYSTGQETQYF. DNA for the CDR3: TGTGCCAGCAGTTACTCGACAGGCCAAGAGACCCAGTACTTC.

This clone was recorded once. The genes are TRBV2 and TRBJ1-5, with D hard to call. The CDR3 is made up of 16 amino acids. The germline V gene encodes CDR1 SNHLY and CDR2 FYNNEI. The V end was cut by 7 bases, the J end by 1 base, with 17 bases between. CDR3 protein: CASKSGFPLSNQPQHF. CDR3 DNA: TGTGCCAGCAAATCGGGATTTCCGTTAAGCAATCAGCCCCAGCATTTT. Full variable domain (rest looked up from reference TRBV2 and TRBJ1-5): EPEVTQTPSHQVTQMGQEVILRCVPISNHLYFYWYRQILGQKVEFLVSFYNNEISEKSEIFDDQFSVERPDGSNFTLKIRSTKLEDSAMYFCASKSGFPLSNQPQHFGDGTRLSIL.

The V call is TRBV4-1, the J call TRBJ2-7; possibly TRBD1 for D (5 bases). In germline, CDR1 is MGHRA, CDR2 YSYEKL. The CDR3 has 15 residues. Trimming removed 3 bases at V and 3 bases at J, with 15 bases between. Here the CDR3 DNA reads TGCGCCAGCAGCCATATGCGTAGGGGATTCTACGAGCAGTACTTC. It codes for CASSHMRRGFYEQYF.

Remarks on this clone: Other DNA sequences within the sample encode an identical CDR3. This chain joins TRBV5-1 and TRBJ2-1; TRBD2 aligns across 8 bases. Germline CDR1 is SGHRS and CDR2 is YFSETQ. The V segment lost 0 bases and the J segment 7 bases; nucleotides outside the gene matches: 9. This CDR3 spans 16 amino acids. This chain's CDR3 is CASSLGAGGAWNEQFF. The DNA of the CDR3 is TGCGCCAGCAGCTTGGGGGCCGGGGGGGCCTGGAATGAGCAGTTCTTC.

This clone occurred once. The chain couples TRBV19 to TRBJ2-7; 8 nucleotides align to TRBD2. The germline gives CDR1 LNHDA, CDR2 SQIVND (reference sequence). Germline trimming cut 3 bases from V and 5 bases from J; bases unmatched to any gene: 6. The CDR3 length is 14 residues. CDR3 nucleotides: TGTGCCAGTAGTATTGGCGGGGGGCGTGACGAGCAGTACTTC. It translates to CASSIGGGRDEQYF.

The chain carries TRBV12-3 or TRBV12-4 and TRBJ1-2, with D perhaps matching TRBD1 (5 bases). The CDR3 spans 13 residues. V was clipped by 5 bases and J by 8 bases, with 15 bases between them. CDR3 amino acids: CASSPGGGRGYTF. In DNA, the CDR3 is TGTGCCAGCAGTCCCGGGGGGGGTCGGGGCTACACCTTC.

The V and J genes are TRBV11-2 and TRBJ2-6; weak D call: TRBD2 (5 bases). Trimming removed 1 base from V and 0 bases from J, with 10 bases in between. Germline assignment: CDR1 SGHAT and CDR2 FQNNGV. The CDR3 length is 17 residues. The CDR3 protein is CASSLGPAGSGANVLTF. The DNA for the CDR3 is TGTGCCAGCAGCTTAGGGCCCGCGGGCTCTGGGGCCAACGTCCTGACTTTC.

The chain uses TRBV11-3 and TRBJ2-3, with 7 nucleotides matching TRBD2. Germline V gene data show CDR1 as SGHNT and CDR2 as YENEEA. This CDR3 is built from 15 residues. J lost 2 bases, V lost 5 bases, and 7 bases had no gene match. The CDR3 is CASSKSSGSTDTQYF. CDR3 coding DNA: TGTGCCAGCAGCAAGTCTAGCGGCTCCACAGATACGCAGTATTTT.

The rearrangement joins TRBV7-2 to TRBJ1-5; the D gene is possibly TRBD1 (6 bases). The CDR3 contains 14 residues. In germline, CDR1 is SGHTA, CDR2 FQGNSA. The V end was cut by 2 bases, the J end by 6 bases, with 11 bases between. CDR3 sequence (DNA): TGTGCCAGCAGCTTACCTGGGGGCGGTCAGCCCCAGCATTTT. Translated: CASSLPGGGQPQHF. The complete variable domain, with remaining parts taken from reference TRBV7-2 and TRBJ1-5, reads GAGVSQSPSNKVTEKGKDVELRCDPISGHTALYWYRQSLGQGLEFLIYFQGNSAPDKSGLPSDRFSAERTGGSVSTLTIQRTQQEDSAVYLCASSLPGGGQPQHFGDGTRLSIL.

V and J are TRBV10-2 and TRBJ1-1, with 10 bases lining up with TRBD1. From germline, CDR1 is WSHSY and CDR2 SAAADI. V trimming: 5 bases; J trimming: 0 bases; junction bases outside the gene matches: 9. This CDR3 has 17 amino acids. The CDR3 DNA follows: TGCGCCAGCAGTCCGGACAGGGGGAGGTGGATGAACACTGAAGCTTTCTTT. It encodes CASSPDRGRWMNTEAFF.

This clone was picked up one time. The genes are TRBV5-1 and TRBJ2-5, with D possibly TRBD2 on 5 matching bases. V lost 5 bases, J lost 1 base, and 15 bases lay in between. Germline V gene data show CDR1 as SGHRS and CDR2 as YFSETQ. The CDR3 is 15 amino acids. The CDR3 DNA reads TGCGCCAGCAGTGTGGGATCGGGGAGCCAAGAGACCCAGTACTTC. This gives the protein CASSVGSGSQETQYF.

The chain has TRBV7-9 and TRBJ1-4, with TRBD1 identical over 9 bases. This CDR3 spans 14 amino acids. V lost 4 bases and J lost 5; bases outside the gene matches: 2. Looked up from germline, CDR1 is SEHNR and CDR2 is FQNEAQ (reference sequence). CDR3 loop: CASSSDRGNEKLFF. In DNA, the CDR3 is TGTGCCAGCAGCTCGGACAGGGGAAATGAAAAACTGTTTTTT. Looking up the rest from reference TRBV7-9 and TRBJ1-4 gives the full variable domain: DTGVSQNPRHKITKRGQNVTFRCDPISEHNRLYWYRQTLGQGPEFLTYFQNEAQLEKSRLLSDRFSAERPKGSFSTLEIQRTEQGDSAMYLCASSSDRGNEKLFFGSGTQLSVL.

The chain's CDR3 is CASIRQGAESPLHF. The CDR3 DNA follows: TGTGCCAGCATAAGACAGGGGGCTGAATCACCCCTCCACTTT. The gene calls are TRBV28 and TRBJ1-6; 10 nucleotides match TRBD1. The germline CDR1 and CDR2 sequences are MDHEN and SYDVKM. The V segment lost 7 bases and the J segment 10 bases; nucleotides outside the gene matches: 7. The CDR3 contains 14 residues.